Listed below are T cell receptor beta chains from one sample, sequenced in a study of CD8 T cells in ankylosing spondylitis. TCRdb passed the 5' RACE reads through MiXCR, listing each CDR3 protein once. The profile shows just under 350,000 distinct CDR3 sequences, roughly 14% of them singletons. The sequencing input was blood, either unsorted or a sorted T cell fraction (not recorded which). The receptors derive from a male donor with ankylosing spondylitis or in good health (not recorded which). CDR3s include the opening cysteine and the closing phenylalanine or tryptophan. The D gene is left open where the match is weak. The size field is filled for only some rows; it gives once, few, many or a size class.

J gene: TRBJ1-6
clone size: -
V gene: TRBV5-1
D gene: -
CDR3 length: 14
CDR3 DNA: TGCGCCAGCAGCTTGGATCAGGAGGAATCACCCCTCCACTTT
CDR3 protein: CASSLDQEESPLHF

J gene: TRBJ1-1
clone size: many
V gene: TRBV12-3/TRBV12-4
D gene: -
CDR3 length: 14
CDR3 DNA: TGTGCCAGCAGTTATTTGCAGGGGAACACTGAAGCTTTCTTT
CDR3 protein: CASSYLQGNTEAFF

J gene: TRBJ2-1
clone size: many
V gene: TRBV6-5
D gene: -
CDR3 length: 14
CDR3 DNA: TGTGCCAGCAGTTACAGGCTAGACGCCAATGAGCAGTTCTTC
CDR3 protein: CASSYRLDANEQFF

J gene: TRBJ2-1
clone size: many
V gene: TRBV12-3/TRBV12-4
D gene: TRBD2
CDR3 length: 14
CDR3 DNA: TGTGCCACTAGCGGGAGGCGGTCCTACAATGAGCAGTTCTTC
CDR3 protein: CATSGRRSYNEQFF

J gene: TRBJ2-5
clone size: -
V gene: TRBV4-1
D gene: TRBD2
CDR3 length: 16
CDR3 DNA: TGCGCCAGCAGCCAGGGGCCCAGCGGGGTTCAAGAGACCCAGTACTTC
CDR3 protein: CASSQGPSGVQETQYF

J gene: TRBJ2-1
clone size: few
V gene: TRBV27
D gene: TRBD2
CDR3 length: 16
CDR3 DNA: TGTGCCAGCAGTTTATTAGGGACTAGCGTAACCAATGAGCAGTTCTTC
CDR3 protein: CASSLLGTSVTNEQFF

J gene: TRBJ2-3
clone size: -
V gene: TRBV5-1
D gene: -
CDR3 length: 12
CDR3 DNA: TGCGCCAGTACTTCTCGGGGAGGTACGCAGTATTTT
CDR3 protein: CASTSRGGTQYF

J gene: TRBJ2-7
clone size: -
V gene: TRBV4-1
D gene: TRBD1
CDR3 length: 14
CDR3 DNA: TGCGCCAGCAGCCAGGGGACAGGGGGCAACGAGCAGTACTTC
CDR3 protein: CASSQGTGGNEQYF

J gene: TRBJ2-3
clone size: -
V gene: TRBV18
D gene: TRBD2
CDR3 length: 15
CDR3 DNA: TGTGCCAGCTCGCCAGGGACTAGCAATCCAGATACGCAGTATTTT
CDR3 protein: CASSPGTSNPDTQYF

J gene: TRBJ1-1
clone size: few
V gene: TRBV5-1
D gene: -
CDR3 length: 15
CDR3 DNA: TGCGCCAGCAGATATAACACAGGATTGAACACTGAAGCTTTCTTT
CDR3 protein: CASRYNTGLNTEAFF

J gene: TRBJ1-3
clone size: many
V gene: TRBV25-1
D gene: -
CDR3 length: 15
CDR3 DNA: TGTGCCAGCAGTGAAAACCAGGTCTCTGGAAACACCATATATTTT
CDR3 protein: CASSENQVSGNTIYF

J gene: TRBJ1-2
clone size: -
V gene: TRBV20-1
D gene: -
CDR3 length: 15
CDR3 DNA: TGCAGTGCTAGAGCTCTCGACGGTTTTAACTATGGCTACACCTTC
CDR3 protein: CSARALDGFNYGYTF

J gene: TRBJ1-2
clone size: few
V gene: TRBV20-1
D gene: -
CDR3 length: 13
CDR3 DNA: TGCAGTGCTAGAGATCCCGAGAACTATGGCTACACCTTC
CDR3 protein: CSARDPENYGYTF

J gene: TRBJ2-7
clone size: -
V gene: TRBV3-1
D gene: -
CDR3 length: 13
CDR3 DNA: TGTGCCAGCAGCCCGGGACGCCCGAATGGGCAGTACTTC
CDR3 protein: CASSPGRPNGQYF

J gene: TRBJ2-1
clone size: -
V gene: TRBV7-2
D gene: -
CDR3 length: 11
CDR3 DNA: TGTGCCAGCAGGGCCCTAGGGCCCAAGATCTTC
CDR3 protein: CASRALGPKIF

J gene: TRBJ2-4
clone size: -
V gene: TRBV2
D gene: -
CDR3 length: 12
CDR3 DNA: TGTGCCAGCGGATTAGCCAAAAACATTCAGTACTTC
CDR3 protein: CASGLAKNIQYF

J gene: TRBJ2-7
clone size: few
V gene: TRBV12-3/TRBV12-4
D gene: TRBD1
CDR3 length: 15
CDR3 DNA: TGTGCCAGCAGCGCTCGGGACAGACTCTCCTACGAGCAGTACTTC
CDR3 protein: CASSARDRLSYEQYF

J gene: TRBJ2-3
clone size: -
V gene: TRBV20-1
D gene: TRBD2
CDR3 length: 15
CDR3 DNA: TGCAGTGCCGGGAGACTAGCGGGGCGCACAGATACGCAGTATTTT
CDR3 protein: CSAGRLAGRTDTQYF

J gene: TRBJ2-5
clone size: -
V gene: TRBV12-3/TRBV12-4
D gene: -
CDR3 length: 13
CDR3 DNA: TGTGCCAGCAGGAGAAGTGTACAAGAGACCCAGTACTTC
CDR3 protein: CASRRSVQETQYF

J gene: TRBJ2-7
clone size: -
V gene: TRBV19
D gene: TRBD1
CDR3 length: 14
CDR3 DNA: TGTGCCAGTAGTAACCGGGACAGGAATTACGAGCAGTACTTC
CDR3 protein: CASSNRDRNYEQYF

J gene: TRBJ2-1
clone size: -
V gene: TRBV9
D gene: TRBD1
CDR3 length: 14
CDR3 DNA: TGTGCCAGCAGCGGGCAGGGGGCGCTGGGCGAGCAGTTCTTC
CDR3 protein: CASSGQGALGEQFF

J gene: TRBJ1-1
clone size: -
V gene: TRBV19
D gene: -
CDR3 length: 11
CDR3 DNA: TGTGCCAGTAGTATCTGGTCTGAAGCTTTCTTT
CDR3 protein: CASSIWSEAFF

J gene: TRBJ2-3
clone size: -
V gene: TRBV6-1
D gene: TRBD2
CDR3 length: 16
CDR3 DNA: TGTGCCAGCAGAGCTAGCGGCGGGGGGGGCACAGATACGCAGTATTTT
CDR3 protein: CASRASGGGGTDTQYF

J gene: TRBJ2-5
clone size: few
V gene: TRBV9
D gene: -
CDR3 length: 15
CDR3 DNA: TGTGCCAGCAGCGTAGGAGAGGGTTGGGTAGAGACCCAGTACTTC
CDR3 protein: CASSVGEGWVETQYF

J gene: TRBJ2-7
clone size: -
V gene: TRBV12-3/TRBV12-4
D gene: TRBD2
CDR3 length: 13
CDR3 DNA: TGTGCCAGCAGGTCCCGGGGGGGCCGCGAGCAGTACTTC
CDR3 protein: CASRSRGGREQYF

J gene: TRBJ1-4
clone size: -
V gene: TRBV27
D gene: -
CDR3 length: 15
CDR3 DNA: TGTGCCAGCAGTTCGTCGATCACAGGGCTCGAAAAACTGTTTTTT
CDR3 protein: CASSSSITGLEKLFF

J gene: TRBJ2-7
clone size: few
V gene: TRBV20-1
D gene: -
CDR3 length: 12
CDR3 DNA: TGCAGTGCTAGTGACAGGTCCTACGAGCAGTACTTC
CDR3 protein: CSASDRSYEQYF

J gene: TRBJ2-3
clone size: -
V gene: TRBV20-1
D gene: -
CDR3 length: 12
CDR3 DNA: TGCAGTGCTAGAGAACGAAGTGCCACGCAGTATTTT
CDR3 protein: CSARERSATQYF

J gene: TRBJ2-2
clone size: -
V gene: TRBV6-5
D gene: -
CDR3 length: 14
CDR3 DNA: TGTGCCAGCAGTTACTCGCTCGACACCGGGGAGCTGTTTTTT
CDR3 protein: CASSYSLDTGELFF

J gene: TRBJ2-1
clone size: few
V gene: TRBV20-1
D gene: -
CDR3 length: 14
CDR3 DNA: TGCAGTGCTAGAGTAGCGCGGTCCTACAATGAGCAGTTCTTC
CDR3 protein: CSARVARSYNEQFF

J gene: TRBJ1-1
clone size: -
V gene: TRBV6-5
D gene: -
CDR3 length: 13
CDR3 DNA: TGTGCCAGCAGTCTACCGGCAGGGAGGGAAGCTTTCTTT
CDR3 protein: CASSLPAGREAFF

J gene: TRBJ1-2
clone size: -
V gene: TRBV5-1
D gene: -
CDR3 length: 13
CDR3 DNA: TGCGCCAGCAGCTTGGCTTTGGGGGATGGCTACACCTTC
CDR3 protein: CASSLALGDGYTF

J gene: TRBJ1-2
clone size: many
V gene: TRBV5-1
D gene: TRBD1
CDR3 length: 16
CDR3 DNA: TGCGCCAGCAGCTTCGGGCCACAGGGGTCCAACTATGGCTACACCTTC
CDR3 protein: CASSFGPQGSNYGYTF

J gene: TRBJ1-4
clone size: many
V gene: TRBV20-1
D gene: TRBD1
CDR3 length: 14
CDR3 DNA: TGCAGTGCCTTTACCGGGACAGGAGGAGAAAAACTGTTTTTT
CDR3 protein: CSAFTGTGGEKLFF

J gene: TRBJ2-3
clone size: -
V gene: TRBV6-1
D gene: -
CDR3 length: 15
CDR3 DNA: TGTGCCAGCAGTCGGGGCTCCCGGAGGGCAGATACGCAGTATTTT
CDR3 protein: CASSRGSRRADTQYF

J gene: TRBJ2-5
clone size: many
V gene: TRBV5-1
D gene: TRBD2
CDR3 length: 16
CDR3 DNA: TGCGCCAGCAGCTCGGGACTATACCAGGTTGGAGAGACCCAGTACTTC
CDR3 protein: CASSSGLYQVGETQYF

J gene: TRBJ2-7
clone size: -
V gene: TRBV2
D gene: TRBD2
CDR3 length: 14
CDR3 DNA: TGTGCCAGCAGCCCAGGACTAGCGACCTACGAGCAGTACTTC
CDR3 protein: CASSPGLATYEQYF

J gene: TRBJ2-5
clone size: -
V gene: TRBV30
D gene: -
CDR3 length: 13
CDR3 DNA: TGTGCCTGGAGTCAAAACAGGAGAGAGACCCAGTACTTC
CDR3 protein: CAWSQNRRETQYF

J gene: TRBJ2-1
clone size: many
V gene: TRBV5-1
D gene: -
CDR3 length: 11
CDR3 DNA: TGCGCCAGCAGCTTATGGGAGGAGCAGTTCTTC
CDR3 protein: CASSLWEEQFF

J gene: TRBJ2-5
clone size: few
V gene: TRBV2
D gene: -
CDR3 length: 14
CDR3 DNA: TGTGCCAGCAGTGAAGAGGTTCTTTTGGAGACCCAGTACTTC
CDR3 protein: CASSEEVLLETQYF

J gene: TRBJ1-1
clone size: once
V gene: TRBV7-2
D gene: -
CDR3 length: 13
CDR3 DNA: TGTGCCAGCAGCCAGCGACAACCCACTGAAGCTTTCTTT
CDR3 protein: CASSQRQPTEAFF

J gene: TRBJ1-2
clone size: many
V gene: TRBV10-3
D gene: TRBD1
CDR3 length: 15
CDR3 DNA: TGTGCCATCAGGAGGACAGGGGATTCTAACTATGGCTACACCTTC
CDR3 protein: CAIRRTGDSNYGYTF

J gene: TRBJ2-1
clone size: -
V gene: TRBV5-1
D gene: TRBD2
CDR3 length: 14
CDR3 DNA: TGCGCCAGCAGGGGGAGCGGGACTTACAATGAGCAGTTCTTC
CDR3 protein: CASRGSGTYNEQFF

J gene: TRBJ2-1
clone size: few
V gene: TRBV20-1
D gene: -
CDR3 length: 14
CDR3 DNA: TGCAGTGCTAGAGTGTCTAGCTCCTACAATGAGCAGTTCTTC
CDR3 protein: CSARVSSSYNEQFF

J gene: TRBJ2-2
clone size: -
V gene: TRBV6-1
D gene: -
CDR3 length: 12
CDR3 DNA: TGTGCCAGCAAAACTAGCCCCGGGGAGCTGTTTTTT
CDR3 protein: CASKTSPGELFF

J gene: TRBJ2-7
clone size: -
V gene: TRBV2
D gene: TRBD2
CDR3 length: 13
CDR3 DNA: TGTGCCAGCAGTGTTCTAGCGGGATACGAGCAGTACTTC
CDR3 protein: CASSVLAGYEQYF

J gene: TRBJ2-2
clone size: few
V gene: TRBV7-6
D gene: -
CDR3 length: 14
CDR3 DNA: TGTGCCAGCAGCTTAGTGCAGGGAATCGGGGAGCTGTTTTTT
CDR3 protein: CASSLVQGIGELFF

J gene: TRBJ2-7
clone size: few
V gene: TRBV25-1
D gene: -
CDR3 length: 13
CDR3 DNA: TGTGCCAGCAGTGACTTAGGGCGGGATGAGCAGTACTTC
CDR3 protein: CASSDLGRDEQYF

J gene: TRBJ2-7
clone size: many
V gene: TRBV21-1
D gene: -
CDR3 length: 15
CDR3 DNA: TGTGCCAGCAGCAAAGGGAGCGGGGGGGCCTACGAGCAGTACTTC
CDR3 protein: CASSKGSGGAYEQYF

J gene: TRBJ1-1
clone size: few
V gene: TRBV10-3
D gene: -
CDR3 length: 15
CDR3 DNA: TGTGCCATCACCGAAGGCCTGGGGGGGAACACTGAAGCTTTCTTT
CDR3 protein: CAITEGLGGNTEAFF